This paragraph covers one TCR beta chain sequence. Its antigen is not identified. The data are from a study of OX40 agonist ivuxolimab in advanced cancers. Findings of the study overall: In CD8+ T cells, expanded clones were on average more numerous than in CD4+.

The CDR3 runs 15 residues. Germline-derived CDR1 and CDR2 are SGHVS and FQNEAQ. Trimming pared 1 base from V and 1 base from J, leaving 8 bases between. Clones were sequenced by immunoSEQ multiplex PCR, and TCRdb holds only the in-frame ones, with some missing. Here the sample spans about 68,000 clones, about 84% being singletons. The TCR sequence derives from an adult with an advanced solid tumor such as melanoma, head and neck, liver or kidney cancer. V is TRBV7-8 and J is TRBJ2-1; D may be TRBD1 (6 bases). Sequencing used CD4+ or CD8+ T cells sorted from blood, obtained in a trial of the OX40 agonist ivuxolimab. The CDR3 nucleotides read TGTGCCAGCAGCTTAGTGAGGGGGTCCTACAATGAGCAGTTCTTC. Its translation is CASSLVRGSYNEQFF.